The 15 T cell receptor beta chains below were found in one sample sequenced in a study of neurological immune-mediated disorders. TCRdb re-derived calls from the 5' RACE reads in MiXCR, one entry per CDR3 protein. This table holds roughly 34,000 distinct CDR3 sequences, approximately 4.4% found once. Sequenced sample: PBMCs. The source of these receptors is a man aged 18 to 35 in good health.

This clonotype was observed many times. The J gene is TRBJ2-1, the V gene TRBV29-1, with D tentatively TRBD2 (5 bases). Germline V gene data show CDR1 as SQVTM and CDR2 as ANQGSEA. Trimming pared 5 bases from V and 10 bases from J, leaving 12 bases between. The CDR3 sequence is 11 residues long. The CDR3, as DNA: TGCAGCGTTAGTCCACTAGGGGAGCAGTTCTTC. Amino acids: CSVSPLGEQFF.

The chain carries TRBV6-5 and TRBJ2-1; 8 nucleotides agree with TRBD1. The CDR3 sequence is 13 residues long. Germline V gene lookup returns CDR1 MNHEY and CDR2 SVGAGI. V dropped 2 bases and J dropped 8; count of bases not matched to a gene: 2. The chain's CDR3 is CASSYQGAYEQFF. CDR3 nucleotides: TGTGCCAGCAGTTACCAGGGGGCATATGAGCAGTTCTTC.

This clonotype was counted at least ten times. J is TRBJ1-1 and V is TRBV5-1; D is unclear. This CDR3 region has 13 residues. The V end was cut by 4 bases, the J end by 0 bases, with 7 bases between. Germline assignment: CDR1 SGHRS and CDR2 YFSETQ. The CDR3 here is CASSLIVNTEAFF. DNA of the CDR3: TGCGCCAGCAGCCTAATCGTGAACACTGAAGCTTTCTTT.

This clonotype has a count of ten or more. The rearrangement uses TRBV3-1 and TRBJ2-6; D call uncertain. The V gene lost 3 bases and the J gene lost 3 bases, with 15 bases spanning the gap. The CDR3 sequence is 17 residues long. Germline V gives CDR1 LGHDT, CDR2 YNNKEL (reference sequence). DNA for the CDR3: TGTGCCAGCAGCCATGCCCTAGGAAGGGATGGGGCCAACGTCCTGACTTTC. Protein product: CASSHALGRDGANVLTF.

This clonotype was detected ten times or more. The CDR3 is CSARTQGMGTEAFF. The DNA for the CDR3 is TGCAGTGCTAGGACGCAGGGGATGGGCACTGAAGCTTTCTTT. The chain recombines TRBV20-1 with TRBJ1-1; weak D call: TRBD1 (6 bases). There are 14 residues in the CDR3. From germline, CDR1 is DFQATT and CDR2 SNEGSKA (reference sequence). V shed 3 bases and J shed 4 bases, with 15 bases lying between them.

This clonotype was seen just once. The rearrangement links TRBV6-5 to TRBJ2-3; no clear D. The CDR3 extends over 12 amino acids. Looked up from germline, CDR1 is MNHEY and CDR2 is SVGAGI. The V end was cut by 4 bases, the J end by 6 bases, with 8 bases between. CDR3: CASSSVSDTQYF. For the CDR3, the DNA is TGTGCCAGCAGTTCCGTCTCGGATACGCAGTATTTT.

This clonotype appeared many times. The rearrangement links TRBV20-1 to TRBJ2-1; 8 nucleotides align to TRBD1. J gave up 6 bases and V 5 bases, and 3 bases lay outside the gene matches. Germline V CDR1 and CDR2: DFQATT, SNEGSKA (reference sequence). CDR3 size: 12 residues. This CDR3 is CSASTGVNEQFF. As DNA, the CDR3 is TGCAGTGCTTCGACAGGGGTCAATGAGCAGTTCTTC.

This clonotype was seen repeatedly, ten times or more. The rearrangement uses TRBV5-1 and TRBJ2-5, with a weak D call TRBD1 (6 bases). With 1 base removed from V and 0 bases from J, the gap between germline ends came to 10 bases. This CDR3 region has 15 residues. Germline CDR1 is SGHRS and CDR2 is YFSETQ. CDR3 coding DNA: TGCGCCAGCAGCTTGCCTCAGGGGAACCAAGAGACCCAGTACTTC. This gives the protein CASSLPQGNQETQYF.

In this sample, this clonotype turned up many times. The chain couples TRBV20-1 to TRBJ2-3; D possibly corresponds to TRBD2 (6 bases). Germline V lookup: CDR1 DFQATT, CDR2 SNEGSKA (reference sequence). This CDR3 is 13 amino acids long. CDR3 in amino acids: CSPGFSAGDTQYF. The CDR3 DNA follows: TGCAGCCCAGGGTTCTCGGCGGGGGATACGCAGTATTTT.

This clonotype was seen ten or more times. The DNA of the CDR3 is TGCAGTGCTAGTTTCGTGTCCGAAAAACTGTTTTTT. Translation: CSASFVSEKLFF. V gene TRBV20-1 combines with J gene TRBJ1-4; D call uncertain. This CDR3 contains 12 residues. V was clipped by 3 bases and J by 8 bases, with 10 bases between them. Germline CDR1 is DFQATT and CDR2 is SNEGSKA (reference sequence).

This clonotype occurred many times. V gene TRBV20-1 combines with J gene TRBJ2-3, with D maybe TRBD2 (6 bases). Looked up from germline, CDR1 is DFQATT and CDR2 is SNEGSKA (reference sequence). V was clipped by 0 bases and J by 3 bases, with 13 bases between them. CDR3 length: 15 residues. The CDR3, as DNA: TGCAGTGCTAGAGATCAACGGGGGTTTACAGATACGCAGTATTTT. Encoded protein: CSARDQRGFTDTQYF.

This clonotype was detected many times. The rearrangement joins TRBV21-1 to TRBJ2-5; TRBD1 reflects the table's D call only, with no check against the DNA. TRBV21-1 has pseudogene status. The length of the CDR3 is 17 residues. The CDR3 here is CASSRTLTGGDQETQYF. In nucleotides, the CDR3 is TGTGCCAGCAGCCGAACCCTGACGGGGGGGGACCAAGAGACCCAGTACTTC.

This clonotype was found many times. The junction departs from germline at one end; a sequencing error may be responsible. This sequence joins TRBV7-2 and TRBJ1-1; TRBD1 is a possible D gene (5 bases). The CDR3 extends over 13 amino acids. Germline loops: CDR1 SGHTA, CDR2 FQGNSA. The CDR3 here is CASSSGTVNQLVF. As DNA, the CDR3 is TGTGCCAGCAGCTCCGGGACGGTGAACCAGCTTGTCTTT.

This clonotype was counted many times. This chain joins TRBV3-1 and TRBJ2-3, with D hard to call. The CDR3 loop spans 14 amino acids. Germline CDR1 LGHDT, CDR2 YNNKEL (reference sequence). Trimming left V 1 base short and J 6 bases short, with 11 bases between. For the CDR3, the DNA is TGTGCCAGCAGCCAAGGGCCAGCTAGGGATACGCAGTATTTT. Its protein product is CASSQGPARDTQYF.

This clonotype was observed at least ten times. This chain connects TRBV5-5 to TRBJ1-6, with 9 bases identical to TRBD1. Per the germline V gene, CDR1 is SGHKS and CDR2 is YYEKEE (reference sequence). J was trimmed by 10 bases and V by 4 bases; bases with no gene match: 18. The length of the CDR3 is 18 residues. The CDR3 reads CASSPRDRVASNRSPLHF. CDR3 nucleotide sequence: TGTGCCAGCAGCCCGAGGGACAGGGTAGCCTCTAATCGATCACCCCTCCACTTT.